Presented here are 18 T cell receptor beta chains from one specimen sequenced in a study of T cells expressing NK-cell markers. TCRdb reprocessed the 5' RACE reads, with one entry per CDR3 protein and no DNA. Its table records under 600,000 distinct CDR3 sequences. The sample was blood T cells: a sorted CD56 or NKG2C T cell subset, CD4+ or CD8+ T cells, or bulk PBMC T cells (not recorded which). Receptors originate from a woman aged 45-59 years in good health.

V and J are TRBV12-3 or TRBV12-4 and TRBJ1-1. The CDR3 length is 15 residues. Here the CDR3 reads CASSKEGWSGTEAFF.

The gene calls are TRBV20-1 and TRBJ2-5; there is no DNA to check the TCRdb D call of TRBD2. The CDR3 has 15 residues. CDR1 and CDR2 from the germline V gene are DFQATT and SNEGSKA (reference sequence). The CDR3 protein is CSARATSGRSETQYF.

This chain's CDR3 is CSATKRGRSYNEQFF. V is TRBV20-1 and J is TRBJ2-1; TCRdb's assignment of TRBD2 cannot be checked, as there is no DNA. Germline CDR1 reads DFQATT; CDR2 reads SNEGSKA (reference sequence). The CDR3 totals 15 residues.

This chain joins TRBV5-8 and TRBJ1-4. The CDR3 loop spans 16 amino acids. Germline V gene sequence: CDR1 SGHTS, CDR2 YDEGEE. CDR3 sequence reads: CASSLGLGPRDEKLFF.

The chain is built from TRBV29-1 and TRBJ1-1; the TCRdb D gene call, TRBD1, has no DNA to confirm it. The CDR3 runs 16 residues. Per the germline V gene, CDR1 is SQVTM and CDR2 is ANQGSEA. CDR3 amino acids: CSVSLPLTGQFPEAFF.

V usage is TRBV28 and J usage is TRBJ2-3; absent DNA, TCRdb's TRBD2 call cannot be checked. There are 14 residues in the CDR3. Per germline, CDR1 MDHEN and CDR2 SYDVKM. The CDR3 sequence: CASTTGLVASTQYF. The full variable domain, with the rest looked up from reference TRBV28 and TRBJ2-3, is DVKVTQSSRYLVKRTGEKVFLECVQDMDHENMFWYRQDPGLGLRLIYFSYDVKMKEKGDIPEGYSVSREKKERFSLILESASTNQTSMYLCASTTGLVASTQYFGPGTRLTVL.

The chain joins TRBV4-2 to TRBJ2-3; TCRdb lists TRBD2, though no DNA is available to test this call. CDR3 length: 19 amino acids. Germline lookup yields CDR1 LGHNA and CDR2 YNFKEQ. This chain's CDR3 is CASSLFAGGRKPSTDTQYF.

The rearrangement uses TRBV14 and TRBJ2-5. The CDR3 spans 15 residues. Germline loops: CDR1 SGHDN, CDR2 FVKESK. CDR3 region: CASSQERNPQETQYF. Full variable domain (rest looked up from reference TRBV14 and TRBJ2-5): EAGVTQFPSHSVIEKGQTVTLRCDPISGHDNLYWYRRVMGKEIKFLLHFVKESKQDESGMPNNRFLAERTGGTYSTLKVQPAELEDSGVYFCASSQERNPQETQYFGPGTRLLVL.

The chain uses TRBV30 and TRBJ2-1. Germline CDR1 and CDR2: GTSNPN and SVGIG (reference sequence). The CDR3 loop spans 12 amino acids. CDR3 protein: CAWMLRGDEQFF.

V gene TRBV20-1 combines with J gene TRBJ1-1; TCRdb's D call, TRBD1, is unchecked because there is no DNA. CDR3 length: 12 amino acids. Germline values: CDR1 DFQATT, CDR2 SNEGSKA (reference sequence). The CDR3 reads CSARGDAPEAFF.

This chain connects TRBV28 to TRBJ2-4. CDR1 and CDR2 (germline): MDHEN, SYDVKM. The CDR3 length is 13 residues. The CDR3 protein is CASTTQAKNIQYF.

The V call is TRBV2, the J call TRBJ1-1; there is no DNA to check the TCRdb D call of TRBD1. The CDR3 totals 14 residues. The germline gives CDR1 SNHLY, CDR2 FYNNEI. The CDR3 protein is CASSFSPGQGKAFF.

The rearrangement joins TRBV19 to TRBJ2-1; without DNA, the TCRdb call of TRBD1 cannot be checked. CDR3 length equals 12 residues. CDR1 and CDR2 (germline): LNHDA, SQIVND (reference sequence). CDR3 amino acids: CASNFGQGEQFF.

V and J are TRBV6-5 and TRBJ2-3; TCRdb's D call of TRBD1 is untestable without DNA. The germline gives CDR1 MNHEY, CDR2 SVGAGI. This CDR3 spans 15 amino acids. The CDR3 loop reads CASRDTVAPTDTQYF.

V is TRBV2 and J is TRBJ2-2; no DNA is available, so the TRBD2 call from TCRdb remains unchecked. Germline V gene lookup returns CDR1 SNHLY and CDR2 FYNNEI. This CDR3 is 14 amino acids long. CDR3: CASRITSTTGELFF.

The chain links TRBV19 to TRBJ2-7; TCRdb designates TRBD2, a call that cannot be tested without DNA. The CDR3 consists of 14 residues. The germline V gene encodes CDR1 LNHDA and CDR2 SQIVND (reference sequence). Here the CDR3 reads CASSIRLGLGEQYF.

V is TRBV5-1 and J is TRBJ2-2; without DNA, the TCRdb call of TRBD2 cannot be checked. This CDR3 has 17 amino acids. In germline, CDR1 is SGHRS, CDR2 YFSETQ. This CDR3 reads CASSPGLAVPNTGELFF.

The rearrangement uses TRBV5-1 and TRBJ2-3; the TCRdb D gene call, TRBD2, has no DNA to confirm it. CDR3 size: 15 residues. Germline CDR1 SGHRS, CDR2 YFSETQ. CDR3 sequence: CASTNSTSGTDTQYF.